A selection of T cell receptor beta chains follows, all from one sample in a study of technical replicates of blood from a few donors. Generated by immunoSEQ multiplex PCR, the TCRdb table keeps only in-frame clones and is missing some. The table has about 80,000 clones, almost 98% seen once. Sequencing was done on a sample of T cells isolated from PBMCs. The source of these receptors is a human donor in good health. Each CDR3 is given without its conserved first and last residue.

J gene: TRBJ1-4; V gene: TRBV6-5; CDR3 protein: ASRQTANEKLF
J gene: TRBJ1-1; V gene: TRBV6-5; CDR3 protein: ASRTAGDTEAF
J gene: TRBJ1-2; V gene: TRBV7-9; CDR3 protein: ASSLVWDRGYGYT
J gene: TRBJ2-5; V gene: TRBV6-6; CDR3 protein: ASSAELAGGSQY
J gene: TRBJ2-7; V gene: TRBV28; CDR3 protein: ASSFLGQLYEQY
J gene: TRBJ1-5; V gene: TRBV5-5; CDR3 protein: ASSLFKGNQPQH
J gene: TRBJ2-3; V gene: TRBV7-2; CDR3 protein: ASSLGGRSGAKTDTQY
J gene: TRBJ1-2; V gene: TRBV5-1; CDR3 protein: ASSPDGGNYGYT
J gene: TRBJ2-7; V gene: TRBV5-1; CDR3 protein: ASSFAGGAGLSYEQY
J gene: TRBJ2-2; V gene: TRBV27; CDR3 protein: ASSSRTGGTGELF
J gene: TRBJ1-5; V gene: TRBV5-8; CDR3 protein: ASSTDQPQH
J gene: TRBJ1-1; V gene: TRBV13; CDR3 protein: ATRGQMNTEAF
J gene: TRBJ2-7; V gene: TRBV28; CDR3 protein: ASTGLGEGQGEQY
J gene: TRBJ2-5; V gene: TRBV7-9; CDR3 protein: ASSSKTGTEKETQY
J gene: TRBJ1-4; V gene: TRBV7-7; CDR3 protein: ASSLGFGEKLF
J gene: TRBJ1-4; V gene: TRBV5-1; CDR3 protein: ASAPSTGGNEKLF
J gene: TRBJ2-3; V gene: TRBV5-4; CDR3 protein: ASSGPAGVNTDTQY
J gene: TRBJ1-1; V gene: TRBV6-6; CDR3 protein: ASKVVFTENTEAF
J gene: TRBJ2-2; V gene: TRBV13; CDR3 protein: ASSQGQGNTGELF
J gene: TRBJ1-2; V gene: TRBV6-5; CDR3 protein: ASSYGRQGALYGYT
J gene: TRBJ2-1; V gene: TRBV28; CDR3 protein: ASRKLRVLETREGRSNEQF
J gene: TRBJ2-1; V gene: TRBV29-1; CDR3 protein: SVERGLGGWGGRGSYNEQF
J gene: TRBJ2-5; V gene: TRBV2; CDR3 protein: ASIAETQY
J gene: TRBJ2-6; V gene: TRBV5-1; CDR3 protein: ASSQSVSSGANVLT
J gene: TRBJ1-1; V gene: TRBV6-6; CDR3 protein: ASRPGGRMNTEAF
J gene: TRBJ1-2; V gene: TRBV30; CDR3 protein: AWSGNDRERYGYT
J gene: TRBJ2-7; V gene: TRBV4-1; CDR3 protein: ASSQGLGLAPYEQY